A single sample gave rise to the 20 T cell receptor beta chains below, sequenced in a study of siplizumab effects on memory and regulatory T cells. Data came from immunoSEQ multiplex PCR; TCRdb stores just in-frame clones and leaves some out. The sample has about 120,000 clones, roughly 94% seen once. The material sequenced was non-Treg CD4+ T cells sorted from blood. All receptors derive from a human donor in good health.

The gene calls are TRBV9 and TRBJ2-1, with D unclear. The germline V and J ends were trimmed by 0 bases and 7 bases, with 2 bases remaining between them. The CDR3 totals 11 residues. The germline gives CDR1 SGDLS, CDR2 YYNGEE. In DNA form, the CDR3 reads TGTGCCAGCAGCGTAGAAAATGAGCAGTTCTTC. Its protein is CASSVENEQFF. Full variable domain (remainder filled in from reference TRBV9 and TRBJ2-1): DSGVTQTPKHLITATGQRVTLRCSPRSGDLSVYWYQQSLDQGLQFLIQYYNGEERAKGNILERFSAQQFPDLHSELNLSSLELGDSALYFCASSVENEQFFGPGTRLTVL.

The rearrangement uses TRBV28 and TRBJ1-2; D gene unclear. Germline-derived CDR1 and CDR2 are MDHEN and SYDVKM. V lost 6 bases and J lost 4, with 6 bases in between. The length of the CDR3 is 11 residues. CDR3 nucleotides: TGTGCCAGCAGCTACTCCTATGGCTACACCTTC. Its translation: CASSYSYGYTF.

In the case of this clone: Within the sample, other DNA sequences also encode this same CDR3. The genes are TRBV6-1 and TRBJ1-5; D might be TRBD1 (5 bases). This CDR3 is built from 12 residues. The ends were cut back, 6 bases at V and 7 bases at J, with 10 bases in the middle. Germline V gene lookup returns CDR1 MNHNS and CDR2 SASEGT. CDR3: CASSKRDQPQHF. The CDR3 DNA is TGTGCCAGCAGCAAAAGGGACCAGCCCCAGCATTTT.

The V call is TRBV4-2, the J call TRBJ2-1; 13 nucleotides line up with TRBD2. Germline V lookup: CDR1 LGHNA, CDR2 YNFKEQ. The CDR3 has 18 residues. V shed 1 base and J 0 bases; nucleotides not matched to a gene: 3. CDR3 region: CASSQGTSGGPSYNEQFF. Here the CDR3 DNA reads TGTGCCAGCAGCCAAGGGACTAGCGGGGGACCCTCCTACAATGAGCAGTTCTTC.

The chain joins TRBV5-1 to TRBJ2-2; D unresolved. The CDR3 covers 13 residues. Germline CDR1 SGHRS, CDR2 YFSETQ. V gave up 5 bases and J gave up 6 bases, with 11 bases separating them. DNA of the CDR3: TGCGCCAGCAGTGGTCGGGTCGCCGGGGAGCTGTTTTTT. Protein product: CASSGRVAGELFF. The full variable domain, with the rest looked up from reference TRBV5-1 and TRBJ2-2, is KAGVTQTPRYLIKTRGQQVTLSCSPISGHRSVSWYQQTPGQGLQFLFEYFSETQRNKGNFPGRFSGRQFSNSRSEMNVSTLELGDSALYLCASSGRVAGELFFGEGSRLTVL.

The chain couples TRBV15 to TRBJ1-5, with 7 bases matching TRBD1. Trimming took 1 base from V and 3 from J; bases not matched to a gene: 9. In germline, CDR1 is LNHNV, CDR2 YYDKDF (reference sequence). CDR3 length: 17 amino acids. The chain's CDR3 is CATSRVSGTVFNQPQHF. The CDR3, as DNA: TGTGCCACCAGCAGAGTTTCCGGGACAGTATTCAATCAGCCCCAGCATTTT. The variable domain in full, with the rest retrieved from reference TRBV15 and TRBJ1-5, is DAMVIQNPRYQVTQFGKPVTLSCSQTLNHNVMYWYQQKSSQAPKLLFHYYDKDFNNEADTPDNFQSRRPNTSFCFLDIRSPGLGDTAMYLCATSRVSGTVFNQPQHFGDGTRLSIL.

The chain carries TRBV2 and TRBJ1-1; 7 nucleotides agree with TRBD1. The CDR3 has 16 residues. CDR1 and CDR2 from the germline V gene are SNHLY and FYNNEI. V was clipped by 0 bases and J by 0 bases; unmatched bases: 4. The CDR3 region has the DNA TGTGCCAGCAGTGAAGCGAGGGACAGATTGAACACTGAAGCTTTCTTT. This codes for CASSEARDRLNTEAFF. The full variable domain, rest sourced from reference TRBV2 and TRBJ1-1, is EPEVTQTPSHQVTQMGQEVILRCVPISNHLYFYWYRQILGQKVEFLVSFYNNEISEKSEIFDDQFSVERPDGSNFTLKIRSTKLEDSAMYFCASSEARDRLNTEAFFGQGTRLTVV.

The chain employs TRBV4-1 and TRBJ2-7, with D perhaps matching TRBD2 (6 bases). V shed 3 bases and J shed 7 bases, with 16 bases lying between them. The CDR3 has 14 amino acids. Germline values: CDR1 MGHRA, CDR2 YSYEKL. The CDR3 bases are TGCGCCAGCAGCCAGGTCACTAGCAGGGAAGAGCAGTACTTC. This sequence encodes CASSQVTSREEQYF.

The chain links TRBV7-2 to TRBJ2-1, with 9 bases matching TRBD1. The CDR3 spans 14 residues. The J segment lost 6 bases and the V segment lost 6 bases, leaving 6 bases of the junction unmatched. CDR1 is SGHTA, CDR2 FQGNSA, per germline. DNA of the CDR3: TGTGCCAGCAGTTGGGACAGGGCCCTCAATGAGCAGTTCTTC. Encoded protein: CASSWDRALNEQFF.

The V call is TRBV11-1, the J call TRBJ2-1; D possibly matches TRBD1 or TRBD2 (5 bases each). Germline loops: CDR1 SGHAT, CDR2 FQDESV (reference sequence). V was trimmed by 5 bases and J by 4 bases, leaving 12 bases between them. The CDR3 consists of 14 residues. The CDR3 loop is CASSDRDLYNEQFF. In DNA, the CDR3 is TGTGCCAGCAGCGACCGGGACCTATACAATGAGCAGTTCTTC.

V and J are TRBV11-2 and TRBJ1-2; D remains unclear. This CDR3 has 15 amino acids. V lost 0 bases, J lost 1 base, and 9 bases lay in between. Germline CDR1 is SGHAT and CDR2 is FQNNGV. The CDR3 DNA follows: TGTGCCAGCAGCTTAGACCGTGTTGGTAACTATGGCTACACCTTC. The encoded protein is CASSLDRVGNYGYTF.

The CDR3 nucleotides are TGTGCCAGCAGCCTCCAGGGTCAGAGCGGGGAGCTGTTTTTT. Its translation: CASSLQGQSGELFF. The chain has TRBV7-2 and TRBJ2-2, with a possible D match to TRBD1 (5 bases). The CDR3 has 14 residues. The V end lost 5 bases, the J end lost 7 bases, and 14 bases lay between the germline ends. Germline CDR1 and CDR2: SGHTA and FQGNSA.

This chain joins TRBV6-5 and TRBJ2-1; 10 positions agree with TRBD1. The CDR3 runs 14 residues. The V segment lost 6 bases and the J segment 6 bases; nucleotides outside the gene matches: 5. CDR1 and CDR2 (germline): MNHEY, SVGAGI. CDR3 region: CASRWGQGRNEQFF. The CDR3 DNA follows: TGTGCCAGCAGATGGGGACAGGGGCGCAATGAGCAGTTCTTC.

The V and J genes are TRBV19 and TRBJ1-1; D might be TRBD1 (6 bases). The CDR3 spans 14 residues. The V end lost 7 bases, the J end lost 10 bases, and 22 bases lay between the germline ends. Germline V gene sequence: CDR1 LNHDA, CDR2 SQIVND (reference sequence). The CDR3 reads CASTEQGGIGTAFF. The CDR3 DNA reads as TGTGCCAGTACTGAACAGGGAGGCATCGGTACAGCTTTCTTT.

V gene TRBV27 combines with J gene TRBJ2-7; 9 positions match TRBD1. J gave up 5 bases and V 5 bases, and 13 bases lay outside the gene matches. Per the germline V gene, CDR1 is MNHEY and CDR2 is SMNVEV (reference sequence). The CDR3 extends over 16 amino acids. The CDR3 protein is CASSHSTGTGLDEQYF. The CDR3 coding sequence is TGTGCCAGCAGTCACTCCACCGGGACAGGGTTGGACGAGCAGTACTTC.

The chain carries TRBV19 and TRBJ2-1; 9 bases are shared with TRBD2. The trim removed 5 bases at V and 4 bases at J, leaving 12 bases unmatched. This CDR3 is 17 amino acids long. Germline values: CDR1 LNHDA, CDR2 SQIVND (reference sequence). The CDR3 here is CASSSRGAGGLYNEQFF. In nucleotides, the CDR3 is TGTGCCAGTAGTTCCCGGGGAGCGGGGGGACTGTACAATGAGCAGTTCTTC.

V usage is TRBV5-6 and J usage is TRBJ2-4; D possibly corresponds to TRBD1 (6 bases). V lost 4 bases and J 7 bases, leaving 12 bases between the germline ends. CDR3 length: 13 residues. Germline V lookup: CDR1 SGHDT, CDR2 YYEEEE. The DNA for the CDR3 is TGTGCCAGCAGCCTAATGCAGGGGAACATTCAGTACTTC. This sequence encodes CASSLMQGNIQYF.

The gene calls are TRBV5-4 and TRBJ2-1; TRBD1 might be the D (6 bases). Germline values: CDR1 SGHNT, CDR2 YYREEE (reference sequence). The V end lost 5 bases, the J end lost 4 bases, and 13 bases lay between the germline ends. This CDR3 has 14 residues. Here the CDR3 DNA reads TGTGCCAGCAGGGCCGGGACAAATTACAATGAGCAGTTCTTC. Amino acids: CASRAGTNYNEQFF.

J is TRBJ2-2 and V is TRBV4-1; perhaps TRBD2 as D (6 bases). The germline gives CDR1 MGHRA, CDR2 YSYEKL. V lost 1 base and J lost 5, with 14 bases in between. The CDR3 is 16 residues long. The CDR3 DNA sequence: TGCGCCAGCAGCCAAGTAGGGCGGGGTCCAACCGGGGAGCTGTTTTTT. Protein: CASSQVGRGPTGELFF.

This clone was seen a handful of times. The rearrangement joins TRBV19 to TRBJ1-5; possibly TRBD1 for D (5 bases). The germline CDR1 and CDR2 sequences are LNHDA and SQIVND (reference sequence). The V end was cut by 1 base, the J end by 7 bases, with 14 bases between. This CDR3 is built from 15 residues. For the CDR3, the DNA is TGTGCCAGTAGTATAGGCCGGGGCTGGAGCCAGCCCCAGCATTTT. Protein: CASSIGRGWSQPQHF.